Below are 18 T cell receptor beta chains sequenced from a single sample in a study of OX40 agonist ivuxolimab in advanced cancers. This table comes from immunoSEQ multiplex PCR, and its TCRdb copy is limited to in-frame clones, with some not included. The sample holds about 85,000 clones, around 80% seen once. Sample: CD4+ or CD8+ T cells sorted from blood, taken in a trial of the OX40 agonist ivuxolimab. These receptors all stem from an adult with an advanced solid tumor such as melanoma, head and neck, liver or kidney cancer.

V is TRBV4-2 and J is TRBJ2-3; TRBD2 matches 10 bases. The CDR3 covers 17 residues. J was trimmed by 0 bases and V by 2 bases; bases with no gene match: 5. Germline loops: CDR1 LGHNA, CDR2 YNFKEQ. The CDR3 region has the DNA TGTGCCAGCAGCCAAACGGGACTAGCGCTTAGCACAGATACGCAGTATTTT. Translated, it gives CASSQTGLALSTDTQYF.

CDR3 nucleotides: TGTGCCAGCAGCTCCACAGGGCAAGAGACCCAGTACTTC. Protein: CASSSTGQETQYF. The genes are TRBV11-2 and TRBJ2-5; TRBD1 is a possible D gene (6 bases). V was cut by 4 bases and J by 2 bases, with 8 bases left in between. This CDR3 is 13 amino acids long. Looked up from germline, CDR1 is SGHAT and CDR2 is FQNNGV.

This clone occurred a few times. The CDR3 loop is CASPTSSGSSYEQYF. DNA of the CDR3: TGTGCCAGCCCAACCTCTAGCGGAAGCTCCTACGAGCAGTACTTC. The chain employs TRBV21-1 and TRBJ2-7; the table's TRBD2 call for D was not verified on the DNA. TRBV21-1 is a recognized pseudogene. This CDR3 is built from 15 residues.

The chain uses TRBV28 and TRBJ2-1; D gene ambiguous. The CDR3 is 16 residues long. Germline-derived CDR1 and CDR2 are MDHEN and SYDVKM. Trimming removed 2 bases at V and 7 bases at J, with 18 bases between. CDR3 region: CASSLGQWTIQNEQFF. The CDR3 DNA reads as TGTGCCAGCAGTTTAGGCCAGTGGACGATCCAGAATGAGCAGTTCTTC.

In its sample, this clone was seen a few times. This rearrangement joins TRBV28 to TRBJ2-7; 8 bases line up with TRBD2. The length of the CDR3 is 15 residues. Germline V CDR1 and CDR2: MDHEN, SYDVKM. The J segment lost 6 bases and the V segment lost 6 bases, leaving 13 bases of the junction unmatched. CDR3: CASSPTSGSTREQYF. CDR3 nucleotides: TGTGCCAGCAGCCCAACCAGCGGGAGCACTCGCGAGCAGTACTTC.

The V gene is TRBV27, the J gene TRBJ2-2; tentatively, D is TRBD2 (5 bases). In germline, CDR1 is MNHEY, CDR2 SMNVEV (reference sequence). V was trimmed by 7 bases and J by 6 bases, leaving 12 bases between them. This CDR3 region has 13 residues. The chain's CDR3 is CASTSSGSGELFF. The CDR3 DNA is TGTGCCAGCACCTCGTCGGGGTCCGGGGAGCTGTTTTTT.

The chain carries TRBV7-2 and TRBJ1-3; 8 bases line up with TRBD1. V trimming: 4 bases; J trimming: 3 bases; junction bases outside the gene matches: 8. This CDR3 comprises 16 residues. CDR1 is SGHTA and CDR2 is FQGNSA in the germline V gene. For the CDR3, the DNA is TGTGCCAGCAGCTCAGAACGACAGGGGTATGGAAACACCATATATTTT. Translation gives CASSSERQGYGNTIYF.

This clone was detected only a few times. The V and J genes are TRBV4-2 and TRBJ2-5; no clear D. This CDR3 comprises 14 residues. CDR1 is LGHNA and CDR2 is YNFKEQ in the germline V gene. Trimming took 1 base from V and 0 from J, leaving 6 bases between them. In DNA form, the CDR3 reads TGTGCCAGCAGCCAAGTGGGCAACCAAGAGACCCAGTACTTC. Residues: CASSQVGNQETQYF.

This CDR3 reads CASSLGGIGNQPQHF. Written as DNA, the CDR3 is TGTGCCAGCAGCTTAGGGGGGATCGGCAATCAGCCCCAGCATTTT. The rearrangement links TRBV11-2 to TRBJ1-5; perhaps TRBD1 as D (5 bases). The CDR3 has 15 amino acids. The V gene lost 1 base and the J gene lost 2 bases, with 9 bases spanning the gap. Germline V gives CDR1 SGHAT, CDR2 FQNNGV.

The chain joins TRBV9 to TRBJ2-1; 7 bases are a match to TRBD2. This CDR3 has 15 amino acids. Germline CDR1 SGDLS, CDR2 YYNGEE. Trimming at V came to 0 bases and at J to 2 bases, leaving 2 bases not matched to a gene. The CDR3 here is CASSVAGGTYNEQFF. The CDR3 bases are TGTGCCAGCAGCGTAGCGGGAGGAACCTACAATGAGCAGTTCTTC.

The chain is built from TRBV25-1 and TRBJ1-5, with D possibly matching TRBD1 (6 bases). Looked up from germline, CDR1 is MGHDK and CDR2 is SYGVNS. V was cut by 6 bases and J by 4 bases, with 13 bases left in between. The CDR3 loop spans 14 amino acids. The CDR3, as DNA: TGTGCCAGCAGAGAAACAGGGCGGAATCAGCCCCAGCATTTT. Protein product: CASRETGRNQPQHF.

This clone came up once. The rearrangement links TRBV7-2 to TRBJ2-3, with 10 bases aligning to TRBD1. V lost 5 bases, J lost 4 bases, and 3 bases stayed unmatched. This CDR3 has 14 residues. The germline gives CDR1 SGHTA, CDR2 FQGNSA. The CDR3 DNA sequence: TGTGCCAGCAGCCCCGGGACAGGGGCAGATACGCAGTATTTT. It yields the protein CASSPGTGADTQYF.

The chain employs TRBV29-1 and TRBJ1-2; the D gene is possibly TRBD1 (6 bases). The V gene's germline CDR1 is SQVTM and CDR2 ANQGSEA. Trimming removed 6 bases from V and 7 bases from J, with 24 bases in between. This CDR3 has 15 residues. The CDR3 is CSVEGTTGAAFGYTF. CDR3 bases: TGCAGCGTGGAGGGGACGACAGGCGCAGCCTTTGGCTACACCTTC.

The rearrangement links TRBV7-8 to TRBJ1-2; 7 nucleotides match TRBD1. This CDR3 has 14 residues. V shed 5 bases, J shed 8 bases, and the junction held 11 bases outside the gene matches. The germline CDR1 and CDR2 sequences are SGHVS and FQNEAQ. CDR3 loop: CASSPRQGLEGYTF. The CDR3 DNA reads as TGTGCCAGCAGCCCGAGACAGGGTCTTGAGGGCTACACCTTC.

The chain links TRBV30 to TRBJ1-2; no reliable D call. Germline lookup yields CDR1 GTSNPN and CDR2 SVGIG (reference sequence). The CDR3 consists of 12 residues. V was cut by 8 bases and J by 2 bases, with 12 bases left in between. The CDR3 protein is CASAMGNYGYTF. CDR3 sequence (DNA): TGTGCCAGCGCGATGGGGAACTATGGCTACACCTTC. The whole variable domain, remainder taken from reference TRBV30 and TRBJ1-2, is SQTIHQWPATLVQPVGSPLSLECTVEGTSNPNLYWYRQAAGRGLQLLFYSVGIGQISSEVPQNLSASRPQDRQFILSSKKLLLSDSGFYLCASAMGNYGYTFGSGTRLTVV.

The V and J genes are TRBV28 and TRBJ2-7, with D possibly called TRBD1 or TRBD2 (5 bases each). V gave up 6 bases and J gave up 1 base, with 13 bases separating them. CDR3 length: 14 residues. CDR1 and CDR2 (germline): MDHEN, SYDVKM. This chain's CDR3 is CASRQGGTSYEQYF. CDR3 nucleotide sequence: TGTGCCAGCAGGCAGGGTGGGACGTCCTACGAGCAGTACTTC.

The V and J genes are TRBV4-2 and TRBJ1-1; D might be TRBD1 (5 bases). The length of the CDR3 is 14 residues. The germline V and J ends were trimmed by 1 base and 8 bases, with 14 bases remaining between them. The V gene's germline CDR1 is LGHNA and CDR2 YNFKEQ. CDR3 DNA: TGTGCCAGCAGCCAAGTTGCTGAGACAGAGGAAGCTTTCTTT. Protein product: CASSQVAETEEAFF.

This chain uses TRBV2 with TRBJ1-4; D unresolved. Germline V gene sequence: CDR1 SNHLY, CDR2 FYNNEI. Trimming cost V 7 bases and J 3 bases, with 9 bases left between them. The CDR3 extends over 13 amino acids. CDR3: CASNDISNEKLFF. CDR3 sequence (DNA): TGTGCCAGCAATGACATATCTAATGAAAAACTGTTTTTT.